One and the same sample provided the 9 T cell receptor beta chains below, sequenced in a study of a mutant IDH1 vaccine in newly diagnosed glioma. These receptors lack a known antigen. Time point meaning: week 23, last vaccination. Vaccination comprised doses that each held 300 ug of mutant IDH1 20-mer peptide, plus topical imiquimod. Here immunoSEQ multiplex PCR was the method, and the copy in TCRdb shows in-frame clones only, minus some. Here the sample spans 50,000 to 65,000 clones, around 86% being singletons. The material was PBMCs, obtained from a glioma patient whose treatment included an IDH1 peptide vaccine. The receptors originated from a man aged 35-49 years with glioma.

The chain couples TRBV27 to TRBJ2-2; D unclear. The V end was cut by 0 bases, the J end by 1 base, with 0 bases between. Germline-derived CDR1 and CDR2 are MNHEY and SMNVEV (reference sequence). CDR3 length equals 13 residues. Here the CDR3 reads CASSLSNTGELFF. CDR3 DNA: TGTGCCAGCAGTTTATCGAACACCGGGGAGCTGTTTTTT.

V is TRBV7-3 and J is TRBJ2-1; 7 bases fit TRBD2. V was pared by 5 bases and J by 1 base, with 5 bases of the junction left unmatched. CDR3 length: 15 amino acids. Germline CDR1 reads SGHTA; CDR2 reads FQGTGA. The CDR3 loop is CASSPWGGSYNEQFF. In nucleotides, the CDR3 is TGTGCCAGCAGCCCCTGGGGGGGATCCTACAATGAGCAGTTCTTC.

This chain connects TRBV18 to TRBJ2-5; possible D gene TRBD1, 6 bases. CDR1 and CDR2 from the germline V gene are KGHSH and LQKENI. The ends were cut back, 2 bases at V and 5 bases at J, with 12 bases in the middle. There are 14 residues in the CDR3. DNA of the CDR3: TGTGCCAGCTCACCATATGGGGGCGCGGAGACCCAGTACTTC. Translation gives CASSPYGGAETQYF.

This chain links TRBV4-1 with TRBJ2-4, with a possible D match to TRBD2 (5 bases). The CDR3 consists of 12 residues. The V gene lost 0 bases and the J gene lost 8 bases, with 5 bases spanning the gap. Germline CDR1 and CDR2: MGHRA and YSYEKL. CDR3 bases: TGCGCCAGCAGCCAAGAGGGAGACATTCAGTACTTC. It codes for CASSQEGDIQYF.

The rearrangement joins TRBV6-5 to TRBJ2-7; possibly TRBD1 or TRBD2 for D (5 bases each). The germline V gene has CDR1 MNHEY and CDR2 SVGAGI. V lost 0 bases to trimming and J lost 4 bases, with 7 bases between them. The CDR3 extends over 13 amino acids. CDR3 sequence (DNA): TGTGCCAGCAGTTACTCGGGGGATTACGAGCAGTACTTC. It codes for CASSYSGDYEQYF.

This clone was seen only a few times. The V and J genes are TRBV5-6 and TRBJ1-3; TRBD1 might be the D (6 bases). Looked up from germline, CDR1 is SGHDT and CDR2 is YYEEEE. Trimming took off 1 base at V and 1 base at J, with 15 bases between the two ends. The CDR3 is 17 amino acids. The CDR3 DNA is TGTGCCAGCAGCTTGATAAAGAGGGGGGATTCTGGAAACACCATATATTTT. Its protein product is CASSLIKRGDSGNTIYF.

The rearrangement links TRBV6-5 to TRBJ2-7; TRBD2 matches at 8 bases. Trimming took 6 bases from V and 1 from J; bases not matched to a gene: 8. The CDR3 loop spans 15 amino acids. Germline CDR1 MNHEY, CDR2 SVGAGI. The CDR3 DNA sequence: TGTGCCAGCAGGTATACTAGCGGAAATTCCTACGAGCAGTACTTC. It yields the protein CASRYTSGNSYEQYF.

This clone was counted a few times. This chain joins TRBV6-5 and TRBJ1-5; TRBD1 matches 7 bases. The ends lost 2 bases at V and 2 bases at J; junction bases unmatched: 3. CDR3 length: 15 residues. CDR1 and CDR2 from the germline V gene are MNHEY and SVGAGI. Here the CDR3 DNA reads TGTGCCAGCAGTTACACAGGGGATGGCAATCAGCCCCAGCATTTT. It translates to CASSYTGDGNQPQHF.

J is TRBJ1-2 and V is TRBV2; D not resolved. Germline V gives CDR1 SNHLY, CDR2 FYNNEI. V was trimmed by 2 bases and J by 8 bases, leaving 15 bases between them. This CDR3 region has 14 residues. The CDR3 loop reads CASSETSYSGGYTF. The DNA of the CDR3 is TGTGCCAGCAGTGAAACCAGTTACAGTGGAGGCTACACCTTC.